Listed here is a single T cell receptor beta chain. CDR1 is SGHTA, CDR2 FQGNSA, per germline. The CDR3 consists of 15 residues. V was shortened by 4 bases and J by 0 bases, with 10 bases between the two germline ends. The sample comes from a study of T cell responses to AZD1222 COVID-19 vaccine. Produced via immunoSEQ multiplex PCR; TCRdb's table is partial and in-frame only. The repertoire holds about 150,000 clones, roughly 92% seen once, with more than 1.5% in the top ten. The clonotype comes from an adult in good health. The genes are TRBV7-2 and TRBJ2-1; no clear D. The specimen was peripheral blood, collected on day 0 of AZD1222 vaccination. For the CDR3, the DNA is TGTGCCAGCAGCTCGCAATTGAGCTCCTACAATGAGCAGTTCTTC. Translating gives CASSSQLSSYNEQFF. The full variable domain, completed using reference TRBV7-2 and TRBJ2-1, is GAGVSQSPSNKVTEKGKDVELRCDPISGHTALYWYRQSLGQGLEFLIYFQGNSAPDKSGLPSDRFSAERTGGSVSTLTIQRTQQEDSAVYLCASSSQLSSYNEQFFGPGTRLTVL.